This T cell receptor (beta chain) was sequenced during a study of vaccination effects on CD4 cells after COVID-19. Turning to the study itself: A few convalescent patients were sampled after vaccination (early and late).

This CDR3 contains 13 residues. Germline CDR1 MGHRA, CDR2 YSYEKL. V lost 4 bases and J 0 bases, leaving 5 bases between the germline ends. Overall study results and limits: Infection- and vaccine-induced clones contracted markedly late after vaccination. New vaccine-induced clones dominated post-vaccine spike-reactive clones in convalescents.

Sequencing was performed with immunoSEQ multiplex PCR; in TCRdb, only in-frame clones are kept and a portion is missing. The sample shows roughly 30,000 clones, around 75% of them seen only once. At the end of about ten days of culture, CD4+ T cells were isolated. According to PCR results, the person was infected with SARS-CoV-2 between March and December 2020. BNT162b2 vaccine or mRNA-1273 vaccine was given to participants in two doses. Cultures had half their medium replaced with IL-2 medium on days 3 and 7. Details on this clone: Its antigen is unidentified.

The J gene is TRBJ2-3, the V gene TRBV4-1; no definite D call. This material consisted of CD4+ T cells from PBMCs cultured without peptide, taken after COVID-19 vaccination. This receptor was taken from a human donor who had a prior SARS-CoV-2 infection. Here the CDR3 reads CASSRSSTDTQYF. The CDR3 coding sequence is TGCGCCAGCAGCCGGAGTAGCACAGATACGCAGTATTTT.